This TCR beta chain was profiled in a study of response to subunit inactivated influenza vaccine. Study-wide results and caveats: New T cells are recruited in small numbers by each seasonal influenza vaccination, according to the authors' suggestion.

Unmatched junction bases numbered 12, after V lost 1 base and J lost 5 bases. There are 18 residues in the CDR3. Germline assignment: CDR1 KGHSH and CDR2 LQKENI. TCRdb passed the RT-PCR reads through MiXCR, listing each CDR3 protein once. The table includes around 790,000 distinct CDR3 sequences, about 20% detected once. In regard to this clonotype: Its antigen is currently unknown.

The sequence was collected from a man aged 50-60 years who received an inactivated influenza vaccine. The source was PBMCs from blood, collected roughly 5 days after vaccination. J is TRBJ2-3 and V is TRBV18, with 10 bases that match TRBD2. CDR3 residues: CASSPLGPGTSVGDTQYF. The CDR3 bases are TGTGCCAGCTCACCACTCGGCCCGGGGACTAGCGTAGGAGATACGCAGTATTTT.